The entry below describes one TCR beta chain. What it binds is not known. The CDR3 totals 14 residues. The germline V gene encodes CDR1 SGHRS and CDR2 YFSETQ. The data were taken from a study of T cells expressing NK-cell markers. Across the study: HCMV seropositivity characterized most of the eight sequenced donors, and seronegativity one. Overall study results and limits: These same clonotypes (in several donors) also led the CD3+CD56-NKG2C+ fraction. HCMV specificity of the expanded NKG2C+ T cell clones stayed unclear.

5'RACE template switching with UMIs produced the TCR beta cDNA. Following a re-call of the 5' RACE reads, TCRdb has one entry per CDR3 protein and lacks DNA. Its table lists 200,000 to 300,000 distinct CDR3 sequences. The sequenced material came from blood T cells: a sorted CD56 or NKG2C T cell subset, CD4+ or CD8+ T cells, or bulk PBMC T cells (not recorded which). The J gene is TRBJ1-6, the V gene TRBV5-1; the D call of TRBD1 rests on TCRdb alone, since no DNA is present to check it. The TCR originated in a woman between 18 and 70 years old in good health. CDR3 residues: CASTSLTDGSPLHF.